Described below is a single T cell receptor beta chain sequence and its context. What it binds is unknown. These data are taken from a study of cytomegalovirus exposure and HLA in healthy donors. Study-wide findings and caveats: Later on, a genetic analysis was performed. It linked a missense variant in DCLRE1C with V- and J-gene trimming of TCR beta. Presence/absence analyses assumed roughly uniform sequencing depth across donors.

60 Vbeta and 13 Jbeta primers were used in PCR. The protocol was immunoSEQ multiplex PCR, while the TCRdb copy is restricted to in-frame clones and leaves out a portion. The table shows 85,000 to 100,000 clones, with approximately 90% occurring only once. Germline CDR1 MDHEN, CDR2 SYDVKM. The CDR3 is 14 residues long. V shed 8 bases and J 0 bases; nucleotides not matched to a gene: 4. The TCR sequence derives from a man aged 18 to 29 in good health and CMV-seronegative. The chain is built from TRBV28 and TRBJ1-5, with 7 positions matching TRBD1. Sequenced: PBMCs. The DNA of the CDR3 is TGTGCCAGCGTAGGGACAGTTAGCAATCAGCCCCAGCATTTT. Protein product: CASVGTVSNQPQHF.